A selection of T cell receptor beta chains follows, all from one sample in a study of cytomegalovirus exposure and HLA in healthy donors. The assay was immunoSEQ multiplex PCR, and TCRdb's table has in-frame clones only and misses some. The table has about 71,000 clones, 70% seen once. Sequenced input: PBMCs. The receptors were sampled from a woman in her 50s in good health and CMV-seropositive. The CDR3 runs from the conserved cysteine through the conserved F or W. The D gene is left open where the match is weak. Some rows mark clone size as missing; the rest say once, few, many or name a class of expanded clone.

V	D	size	J	CDR3	DNA
TRBV27	TRBD1	.	TRBJ2-7	CASRFILGDRGYEQYF	TGTGCCAGCAGATTCATCCTCGGGGACAGGGGCTACGAGCAGTACTTC
TRBV11-3	.	few	TRBJ2-7	CASSYTGYEQYF	TGTGCCAGCAGCTATACAGGCTACGAGCAGTACTTC
TRBV19	TRBD2	.	TRBJ2-5	CASSIESGRETNQETQYF	TGTGCCAGTAGTATAGAAAGCGGGAGGGAAACAAACCAAGAGACCCAGTACTTC
TRBV10-2	.	.	TRBJ2-3	CASSDSGGAASTDTQYF	TGCGCCAGCAGTGATTCCGGGGGAGCCGCTAGCACAGATACGCAGTATTTT
TRBV27	TRBD1	many	TRBJ1-5	CASSSGQGTQPQHF	TGTGCCAGCAGTTCGGGACAGGGGACTCAGCCCCAGCATTTT
TRBV7-6	.	.	TRBJ2-7	CASRLQQESYEQYF	TGTGCCAGTCGACTCCAACAAGAGAGCTACGAGCAGTACTTC
TRBV9	.	.	TRBJ2-3	CASSPYTDTQYF	TGTGCCAGCAGCCCTTACACAGATACGCAGTATTTT
TRBV29-1	TRBD2	once	TRBJ2-1	CSVVPRGGMVDEQFF	TGCAGCGTTGTACCGCGGGGAGGGATGGTAGATGAGCAGTTCTTC
TRBV10-3	.	once	TRBJ1-4	CAISEGRQGNEKLFF	TGTGCCATCAGTGAGGGTCGGCAGGGAAATGAAAAACTGTTTTTT
TRBV27	TRBD1	.	TRBJ1-1	CASNPGTVMNTEAFF	TGTGCCAGCAACCCCGGGACAGTCATGAACACTGAAGCTTTCTTT
TRBV27	.	.	TRBJ1-1	CASRGTGYPNTEAFF	TGTGCCAGCAGGGGAACAGGGTATCCGAACACTGAAGCTTTCTTT
TRBV5-1	TRBD2	few	TRBJ2-3	CASSAGGAADTQYF	TGCGCCAGCAGCGCCGGGGGGGCCGCAGATACGCAGTATTTT
TRBV7-3	.	once	TRBJ1-2	CASSPNPSGEGYTF	TGTGCCAGCAGCCCAAACCCCTCCGGGGAAGGCTACACCTTC
TRBV5-4	TRBD2	few	TRBJ2-4	CASSLSRGGPGNIQYF	TGTGCCAGCAGCTTGAGTCGGGGGGGACCAGGAAACATTCAGTACTTC
TRBV5-4	.	.	TRBJ2-3	CASSFNNPTGDTQYF	TGTGCCAGCAGCTTCAATAACCCAACCGGGGATACGCAGTATTTT
TRBV4-3	TRBD1	.	TRBJ2-2	CASSPGQGTDTGELFF	TGCGCCAGCAGCCCGGGACAGGGTACGGACACCGGGGAGCTGTTTTTT
TRBV11-2	.	.	TRBJ2-5	CASSAEVVQETQYF	TGTGCCAGCAGCGCCGAGGTTGTACAAGAGACCCAGTACTTC
TRBV29-1	.	.	TRBJ2-1	CSVEEAEGIRVNEQFF	TGCAGCGTTGAAGAGGCGGAGGGAATTCGGGTTAATGAGCAGTTCTTC
TRBV2	TRBD1	.	TRBJ2-7	CASHRDRLTSYEQYF	TGTGCCAGTCATAGGGACAGACTTACCTCCTACGAGCAGTACTTC
TRBV4-1	TRBD2	.	TRBJ2-1	CASSQEDFGLAATYNEQFF	TGCGCCAGCAGCCAAGAAGATTTCGGACTAGCGGCTACCTACAATGAGCAGTTCTTC
TRBV29-1	TRBD1	.	TRBJ1-2	CSVEDQGDF	TGCAGCGTTGAAGACCAGGGGGACTTC
TRBV5-1	TRBD1	.	TRBJ2-2	CASSSGTGSNTGELFF	TGCGCCAGCAGCTCAGGGACAGGGTCGAACACCGGGGAGCTGTTTTTT
TRBV6-1	.	few	TRBJ1-3	CASSDKSLSGNTIYF	TGTGCCAGCAGTGACAAGAGCCTCTCTGGAAACACCATATATTTT
TRBV27	.	few	TRBJ2-5	CASTLRGGQETQYF	TGTGCCAGCACTCTACGGGGAGGACAAGAGACCCAGTACTTC